This T cell receptor beta chain is drawn from a study of blood T cell repertoires in COVID-19. Study information: From T cells, B-cell-depleted T cells, or PBMCs came the material, which was cDNA or gDNA.

Authors' data handling: Estimates of nucleated cell counts were drawn from the amplification of reference gene primers. TCRdb's table, derived via immunoSEQ multiplex PCR, lists solely in-frame clones and lacks some. For V, J and clone size, that table is used; D and trimming come from the DNA. The table has roughly 150,000 clones, 70% to 90% seen once. The CDR3 sequence is 15 residues long. Trimming pared 3 bases from V and 3 bases from J, leaving 12 bases between. CDR1 and CDR2 (germline): MNHNS, SASEGT. This chain uses TRBV6-1 with TRBJ1-3; D is unresolved. The sequencing input was peripheral blood. The TCR comes from a human donor in a cohort sampled during active COVID-19. CDR3 nucleotide sequence: TGTGCCAGCAGTGACCTATCACTTTTTGGAAACACCATATATTTT. This encodes CASSDLSLFGNTIYF.